This TCR beta chain was profiled in a study of neurological immune-mediated disorders. The study, taken as a whole, reports: No CDR3 amino acid sequences were shared by expanded clones across subjects, suggesting private repertoires in all groups.

Every sequencing run returned over 190 million TCR-beta sequences, which were derived from 15-18 subjects. Via MiXCR, TCRdb re-called the 5' RACE reads, giving one row per CDR3 protein. The sample includes roughly 61,000 distinct CDR3 sequences, around 24% of them seen just once. From germline, CDR1 is SNHLY and CDR2 FYNNEI. The CDR3 loop spans 15 amino acids. V lost 4 bases and J lost 3, with 15 bases in between. As for time point: technical triplicate 2. In this sample, this clonotype turned up many times. Its antigen is undetermined. The TCR originated in a man between 60 and 75 years old with HTLV-1-associated myelopathy (HAM/TSP). Sequencing was carried out using PBMCs. The rearrangement uses TRBV2 and TRBJ1-2; D is uncertain. The CDR3 loop is CASSARRAGDYGYTF. The CDR3 DNA reads as TGTGCCAGCAGTGCCAGGAGGGCGGGAGACTATGGCTACACCTTC.